What follows is one T cell receptor beta chain and its context. This specimen belongs to a study of blood T cell repertoires in COVID-19. Method: immunoSEQ multiplex PCR; TCRdb's copy keeps in-frame clones and lacks some. The profile covers approximately 210,000 clones, with around 80% appearing a single time and about 20% taken by the ten largest. Germline assignment: CDR1 LGHDT and CDR2 YNNKEL (reference sequence). V shed 0 bases, J shed 8 bases, and the junction held 6 bases outside the gene matches. The CDR3 length is 14 residues. Sequencing was done on a sample of peripheral blood. This TCR derives from a human donor in a cohort sampled during active COVID-19. The V and J genes are TRBV3-1 (or the pseudogene TRBV3-2) and TRBJ1-2; 7 nucleotides agree with TRBD1. In DNA, the CDR3 is TGTGCCAGCAGCCAAGAACTCCCAGGGGGGGGCTACACCTTC. This gives the protein CASSQELPGGGYTF.